Listed here are 16 T cell receptor beta chains from one sample, sequenced in a study of regulatory T cells in long-lasting Graves disease. Construction of TCR beta libraries relied on iRepertoire HTBI primers and on Arm-PCR targeting CDR3 regions. TCRdb reanalysed the multiplex PCR reads using MiXCR and keeps one entry per CDR3 protein. The sample holds about 450,000 distinct CDR3 sequences, about 17% seen once. Specified time point: newly diagnosed GD, antithyroid drugs for less than 3 months. Preparation of the TCR library used RNA extracted from PBMCs. These same records also appear under a second study, on T cells in Graves' hyperthyroidism and ophthalmopathy.

The specimen was peripheral blood mononuclear cells (PBMCs), collected at new diagnosis, from a patient treated with antithyroid drugs. The receptors were gathered from a woman in her thirties with Graves disease.

This clonotype was seen many times. The chain combines TRBV27 with TRBJ2-1; 7 nucleotides agree with TRBD2. The CDR3 is made up of 13 amino acids. The germline CDR1 and CDR2 sequences are MNHEY and SMNVEV (reference sequence). Trimming at V came to 7 bases and at J to 3 bases, leaving 3 bases not matched to a gene. For the CDR3, the DNA is TGTGCCAGCAAACCTAGCGGCTACAATGAGCAGTTCTTC. This gives the protein CASKPSGYNEQFF.

The table lists this clonotype with a few counts. The chain joins TRBV6-2 or TRBV6-3 to TRBJ2-6, with D hard to call. Trimming shortened V by 5 bases and J by 0 bases, and 8 bases separated the two germline ends. The V gene's germline CDR1 is MNHEY and CDR2 SVGEGT. This CDR3 is built from 15 residues. The CDR3 sequence: CASSPRHSGANVLTF. Here the CDR3 DNA reads TGTGCCAGCAGTCCTCGACACTCTGGGGCCAACGTCCTGACTTTC.

This clonotype was recorded many times. The gene calls are TRBV10-3 and TRBJ2-7, with D possibly being TRBD1 (5 bases). Germline CDR1 and CDR2: ENHRY and SYGVKD. This CDR3 comprises 14 residues. With 0 bases removed from V and 3 bases from J, the gap between germline ends came to 9 bases. CDR3 amino acids: CAISESKGVYEQYF. CDR3 DNA sequence: TGTGCCATCAGTGAGTCGAAAGGGGTCTACGAGCAGTACTTC.

This clonotype has ten or more counts. This chain uses TRBV7-8 with TRBJ1-2; 8 nucleotides align to TRBD1. The length of the CDR3 is 15 residues. Unmatched junction bases numbered 7, after V lost 7 bases and J lost 0 bases. In germline, CDR1 is SGHVS, CDR2 FQNEAQ. The CDR3 nucleotides are TGTGCCAGCACTCGAAACAGGGGGACTAACTATGGCTACACCTTC. Translation: CASTRNRGTNYGYTF.

The V and J genes are TRBV6-2 or TRBV6-3 and TRBJ1-4; D remains ambiguous. V was trimmed by 2 bases and J by 1 base, leaving 8 bases between them. Germline V CDR1 and CDR2: MNHEY, SVGEGT. The CDR3 spans 15 residues. CDR3 bases: TGTGCCAGCAGTTACAGACGCGGAACTAATGAAAAACTGTTTTTT. Protein product: CASSYRRGTNEKLFF.

This clonotype was counted ten times or more. The DNA for the CDR3 is TGTGCCAGCAGAGCCGAAGTCGGCTTACCCAGCACTGAAGCTTTCTTT. This codes for CASRAEVGLPSTEAFF. The V and J genes are TRBV2 and TRBJ1-1; no reliable D call. Trimming cost V 6 bases and J 4 bases, with 21 bases left between them. This CDR3 is 16 amino acids long. Germline CDR1 is SNHLY and CDR2 is FYNNEI.

This clonotype showed up many times. One end of the junction varies from germline; a read error may be responsible. This chain joins TRBV29-1 and TRBJ2-3; weak D call: TRBD1 (5 bases). CDR3 length: 13 amino acids. CDR1 and CDR2 (germline): SQVTM, ANQGSEA. CDR3: CSVEDSYGDTQYF. CDR3 nucleotide sequence: TGCAGCGTGGAAGACAGCTACGGAGATACGCAGTATTTT.

This clonotype was recorded at least ten times. The chain recombines TRBV10-3 with TRBJ2-1; a possible D gene is TRBD1 (6 bases). The CDR3 length is 12 residues. Germline CDR1 is ENHRY and CDR2 is SYGVKD. V was clipped by 11 bases and J by 5 bases, with 13 bases between them. The CDR3: CAAQDRHNEQFF. In DNA form, the CDR3 reads TGTGCCGCACAGGACAGACACAATGAGCAGTTCTTC.

There are many counts of this clonotype. The J gene is TRBJ2-7, the V gene TRBV13; TRBD2 might be the D (5 bases). CDR1 is PRHDT and CDR2 is FYEKMQ in the germline V gene (reference sequence). The V gene lost 5 bases and the J gene lost 0 bases, with 14 bases spanning the gap. The CDR3 covers 15 residues. The CDR3 sequence: CASSNRAASSYEQYF. In DNA form, the CDR3 reads TGTGCCAGCAGCAATAGAGCGGCGAGCTCCTACGAGCAGTACTTC.

The table lists this clonotype with many counts. The rearrangement links TRBV30 to TRBJ2-3, with 9 bases aligning to TRBD2. V dropped 3 bases and J dropped 3; count of bases not matched to a gene: 10. Germline CDR1 and CDR2: GTSNPN and SVGIG (reference sequence). The CDR3 loop spans 16 amino acids. The CDR3 loop reads CAWSKGGGRETDTQYF. The CDR3 coding sequence is TGTGCCTGGAGCAAAGGAGGCGGGAGGGAGACAGATACGCAGTATTTT.

This clonotype was seen repeatedly, ten times or more. The V and J genes are TRBV5-1 and TRBJ1-1; TRBD1 matches 7 bases. With 1 base clipped from V and 4 bases from J, the junction kept 7 bases outside the gene matches. In germline, CDR1 is SGHRS, CDR2 YFSETQ. The length of the CDR3 is 15 residues. In DNA, the CDR3 is TGCGCCAGCAGCTTGTCCGGCAGGGGGATCACTGAAGCTTTCTTT. Amino acid sequence: CASSLSGRGITEAFF. Drawing the rest from reference TRBV5-1 and TRBJ1-1, the complete variable domain is KAGVTQTPRYLIKTRGQQVTLSCSPISGHRSVSWYQQTPGQGLQFLFEYFSETQRNKGNFPGRFSGRQFSNSRSEMNVSTLELGDSALYLCASSLSGRGITEAFFGQGTRLTVV.

This clonotype has only a few counts. The chain couples TRBV6-1 to TRBJ1-6; TRBD1 agrees at 7 bases. V gave up 8 bases and J gave up 9 bases; unmatched junction bases: 4. This CDR3 has 12 residues. Germline CDR1 reads MNHNS; CDR2 reads SASEGT. The CDR3 is CASRDSLSPLHF. CDR3 DNA sequence: TGTGCCAGCCGGGACAGCCTTTCACCCCTCCACTTT.

This clonotype was recorded at least ten times. V and J are TRBV20-1 and TRBJ1-4; D gene ambiguous. The CDR3 extends over 10 amino acids. Trimming removed 3 bases from V and 8 bases from J, with 4 bases in between. Germline V lookup: CDR1 DFQATT, CDR2 SNEGSKA (reference sequence). As DNA, the CDR3 is TGCAGTGCTAGGGGAGAAAAACTGTTTTTT. Translated: CSARGEKLFF.

This clonotype was detected ten times or more. The V and J genes are TRBV20-1 and TRBJ2-5; D is unresolved. Germline CDR1 and CDR2: DFQATT and SNEGSKA (reference sequence). This CDR3 is built from 11 residues. The V end lost 8 bases, the J end lost 5 bases, and 12 bases lay between the germline ends. CDR3 protein: CSSVFRETQYF. As DNA, the CDR3 is TGCAGTTCCGTCTTTAGGGAGACCCAGTACTTC.

This clonotype showed up many times. This chain uses TRBV18 with TRBJ1-2; 10 nucleotides match TRBD1. This CDR3 comprises 16 residues. Germline trimming cut 3 bases from V and 8 bases from J; bases unmatched to any gene: 12. Per the germline V gene, CDR1 is KGHSH and CDR2 is LQKENI. This CDR3 is CASSPPRGTGAGGYTF. CDR3 sequence (DNA): TGTGCCAGCTCACCGCCCAGGGGGACAGGGGCGGGCGGCTACACCTTC.

This clonotype was observed at least ten times. The chain couples TRBV3-1 to TRBJ2-3; either TRBD1 or TRBD2 may fit D (5 bases each). The CDR3 has 13 amino acids. V lost 4 bases and J 9 bases, leaving 14 bases between the germline ends. Germline lookup yields CDR1 LGHDT and CDR2 YNNKEL (reference sequence). CDR3 DNA: TGTGCCAGCAGCCCGGGACCTTTGAGAACGCAGTATTTT. Translation gives CASSPGPLRTQYF.